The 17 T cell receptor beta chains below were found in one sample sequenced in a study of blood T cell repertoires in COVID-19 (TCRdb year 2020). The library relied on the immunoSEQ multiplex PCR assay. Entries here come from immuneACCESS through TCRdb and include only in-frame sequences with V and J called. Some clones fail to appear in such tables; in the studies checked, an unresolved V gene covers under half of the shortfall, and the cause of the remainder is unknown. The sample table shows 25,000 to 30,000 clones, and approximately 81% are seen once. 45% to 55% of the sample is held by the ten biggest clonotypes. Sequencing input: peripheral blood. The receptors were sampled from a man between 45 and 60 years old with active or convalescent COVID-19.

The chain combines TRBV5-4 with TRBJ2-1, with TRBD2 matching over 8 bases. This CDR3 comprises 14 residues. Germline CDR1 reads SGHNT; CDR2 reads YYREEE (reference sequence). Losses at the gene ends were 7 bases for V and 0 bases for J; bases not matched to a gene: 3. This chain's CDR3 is CASESGSSYNEQFF. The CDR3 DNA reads TGTGCCAGCGAAAGCGGGAGCTCCTACAATGAGCAGTTCTTC.

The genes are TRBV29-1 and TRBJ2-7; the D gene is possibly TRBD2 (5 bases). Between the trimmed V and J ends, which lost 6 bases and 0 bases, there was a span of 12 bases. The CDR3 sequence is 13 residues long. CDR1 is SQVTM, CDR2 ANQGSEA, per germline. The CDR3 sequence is CSVLSRGSYEQYF. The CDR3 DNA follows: TGCAGCGTCCTGAGTCGGGGCTCCTACGAGCAGTACTTC.

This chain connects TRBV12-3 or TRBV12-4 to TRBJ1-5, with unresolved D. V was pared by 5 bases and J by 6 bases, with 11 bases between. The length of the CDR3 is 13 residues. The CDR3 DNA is TGTGCCAGCAGTCCCCAAACTGGTCAGCCCCAGCATTTT. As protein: CASSPQTGQPQHF.

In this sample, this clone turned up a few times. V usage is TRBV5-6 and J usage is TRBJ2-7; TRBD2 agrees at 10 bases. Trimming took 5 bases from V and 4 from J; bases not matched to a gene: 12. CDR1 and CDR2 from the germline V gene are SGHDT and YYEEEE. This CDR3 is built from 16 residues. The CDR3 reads CASSSEIAGGIYEQYF. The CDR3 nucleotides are TGTGCCAGCAGTAGCGAAATAGCGGGGGGAATATACGAGCAGTACTTC.

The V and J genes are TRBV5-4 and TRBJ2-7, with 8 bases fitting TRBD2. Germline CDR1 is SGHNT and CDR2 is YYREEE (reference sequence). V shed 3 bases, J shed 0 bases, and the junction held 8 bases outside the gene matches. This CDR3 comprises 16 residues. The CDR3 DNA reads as TGTGCCAGCAGCTCAAACGGGGGGGCCTTCTCCTACGAGCAGTACTTC. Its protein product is CASSSNGGAFSYEQYF.

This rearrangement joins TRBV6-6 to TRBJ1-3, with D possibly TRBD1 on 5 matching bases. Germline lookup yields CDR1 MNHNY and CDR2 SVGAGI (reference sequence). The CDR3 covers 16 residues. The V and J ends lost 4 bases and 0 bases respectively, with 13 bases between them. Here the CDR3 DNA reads TGTGCCAGCAGTTCTATCGGGGGGATCTCTGGAAACACCATATATTTT. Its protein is CASSSIGGISGNTIYF.

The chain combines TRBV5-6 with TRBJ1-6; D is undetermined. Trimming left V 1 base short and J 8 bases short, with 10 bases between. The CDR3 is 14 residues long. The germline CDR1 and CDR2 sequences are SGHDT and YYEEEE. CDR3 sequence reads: CASSLRWGDSPLHF. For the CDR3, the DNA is TGTGCCAGCAGCTTGCGGTGGGGAGATTCACCCCTCCACTTT.

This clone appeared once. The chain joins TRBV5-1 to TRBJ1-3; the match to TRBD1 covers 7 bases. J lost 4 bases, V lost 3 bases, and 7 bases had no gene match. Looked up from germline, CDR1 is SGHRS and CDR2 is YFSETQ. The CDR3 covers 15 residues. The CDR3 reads CASSWETGQGNTIYF. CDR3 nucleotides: TGCGCCAGCAGCTGGGAGACAGGGCAAGGAAACACCATATATTTT. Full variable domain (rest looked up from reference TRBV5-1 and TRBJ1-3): KAGVTQTPRYLIKTRGQQVTLSCSPISGHRSVSWYQQTPGQGLQFLFEYFSETQRNKGNFPGRFSGRQFSNSRSEMNVSTLELGDSALYLCASSWETGQGNTIYFGEGSWLTVV.

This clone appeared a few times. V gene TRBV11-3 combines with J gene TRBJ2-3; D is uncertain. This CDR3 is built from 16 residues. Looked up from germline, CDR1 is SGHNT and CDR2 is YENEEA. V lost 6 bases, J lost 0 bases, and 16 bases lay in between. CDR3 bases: TGTGCCAGCAGTTATAATCGGGTTACTAGCACAGATACGCAGTATTTT. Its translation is CASSYNRVTSTDTQYF.

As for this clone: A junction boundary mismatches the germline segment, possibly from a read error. CDR3 amino acids: CASSHSQTGEAFF. CDR3 in DNA: TGTGCCAGCAGTCACTCCCAGACAGGTGAAGCTTTCTTT. The rearrangement joins TRBV6-4 to TRBJ1-1, with D perhaps TRBD1 (6 bases). This CDR3 is built from 13 residues. The germline CDR1 and CDR2 sequences are MRHNA and SNTAGT.

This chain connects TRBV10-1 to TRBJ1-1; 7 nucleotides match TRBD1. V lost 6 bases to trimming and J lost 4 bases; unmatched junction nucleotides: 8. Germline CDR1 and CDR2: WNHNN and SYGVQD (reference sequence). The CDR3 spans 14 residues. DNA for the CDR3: TGCGCCAGCAGCCGAACGGACAGGAGCACTGAAGCTTTCTTT. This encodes CASSRTDRSTEAFF.

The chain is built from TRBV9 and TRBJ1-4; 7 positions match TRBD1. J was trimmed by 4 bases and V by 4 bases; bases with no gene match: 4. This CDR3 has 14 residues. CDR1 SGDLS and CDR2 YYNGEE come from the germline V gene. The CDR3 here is CASSPRQGNEKLFF. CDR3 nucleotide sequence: TGTGCCAGCAGCCCTCGACAGGGTAATGAAAAACTGTTTTTT.

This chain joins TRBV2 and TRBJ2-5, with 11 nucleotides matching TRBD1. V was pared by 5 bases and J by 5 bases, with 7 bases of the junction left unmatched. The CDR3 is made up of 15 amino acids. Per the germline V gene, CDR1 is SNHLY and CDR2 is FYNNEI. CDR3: CASSWTGGGGETQYF. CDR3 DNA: TGTGCCAGCAGTTGGACAGGGGGCGGTGGGGAGACCCAGTACTTC.

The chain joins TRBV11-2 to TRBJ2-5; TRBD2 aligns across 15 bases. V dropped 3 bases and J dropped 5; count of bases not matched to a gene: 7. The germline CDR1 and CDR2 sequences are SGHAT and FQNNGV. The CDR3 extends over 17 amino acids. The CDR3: CASSFGLAGGPGETQYF. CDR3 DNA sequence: TGTGCCAGCAGCTTCGGACTAGCGGGAGGGCCAGGGGAGACCCAGTACTTC.

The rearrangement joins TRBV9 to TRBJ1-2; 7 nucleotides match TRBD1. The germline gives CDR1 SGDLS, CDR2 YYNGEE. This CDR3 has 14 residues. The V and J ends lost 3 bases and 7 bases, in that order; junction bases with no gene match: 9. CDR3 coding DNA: TGTGCCAGCAGCGCAGACAGGGCCAGTGGTGGCTACACCTTC. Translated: CASSADRASGGYTF.

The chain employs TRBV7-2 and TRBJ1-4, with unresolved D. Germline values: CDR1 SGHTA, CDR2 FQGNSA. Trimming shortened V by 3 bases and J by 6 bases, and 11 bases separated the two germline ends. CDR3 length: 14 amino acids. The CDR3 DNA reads TGTGCCAGCAGCTTCGACTCGAGTGATGAAAAACTGTTTTTT. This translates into CASSFDSSDEKLFF.

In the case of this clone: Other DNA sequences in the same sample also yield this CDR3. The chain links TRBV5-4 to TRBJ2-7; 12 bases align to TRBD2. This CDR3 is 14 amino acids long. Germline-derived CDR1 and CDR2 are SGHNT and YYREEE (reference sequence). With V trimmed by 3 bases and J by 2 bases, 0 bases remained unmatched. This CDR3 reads CASSWTSGAYEQYF. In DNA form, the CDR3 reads TGTGCCAGCAGCTGGACTAGCGGGGCCTACGAGCAGTACTTC.